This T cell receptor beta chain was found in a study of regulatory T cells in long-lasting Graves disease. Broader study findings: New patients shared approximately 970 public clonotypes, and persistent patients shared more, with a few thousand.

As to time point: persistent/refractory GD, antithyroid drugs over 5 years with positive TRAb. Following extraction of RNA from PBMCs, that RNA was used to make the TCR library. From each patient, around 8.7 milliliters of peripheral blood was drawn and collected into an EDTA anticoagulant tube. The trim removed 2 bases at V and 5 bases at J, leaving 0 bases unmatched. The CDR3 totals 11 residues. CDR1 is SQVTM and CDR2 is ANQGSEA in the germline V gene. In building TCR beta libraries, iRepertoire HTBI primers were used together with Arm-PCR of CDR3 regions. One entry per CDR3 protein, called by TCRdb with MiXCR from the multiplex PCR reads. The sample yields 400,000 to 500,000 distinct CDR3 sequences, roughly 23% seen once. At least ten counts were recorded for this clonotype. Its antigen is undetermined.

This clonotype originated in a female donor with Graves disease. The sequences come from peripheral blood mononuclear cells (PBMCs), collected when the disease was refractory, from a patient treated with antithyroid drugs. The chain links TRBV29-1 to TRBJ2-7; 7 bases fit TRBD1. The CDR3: CSVEQGDEQYF. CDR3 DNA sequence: TGCAGCGTTGAACAGGGGGACGAGCAGTACTTC.